This entry concerns a single T cell receptor beta chain. Repertoires were generated with immunoSEQ multiplex PCR, while TCRdb's copy carries only in-frame clones and drops some. The table shows fewer than 200,000 clones, with 85% to 95% occurring only once. The data stem from a study of control samples from healthy donors and cancer patients. Germline V lookup: CDR1 SGHRS, CDR2 YFSETQ. V lost 0 bases to trimming and J lost 5 bases, with 15 bases between them. This CDR3 has 17 residues. The V call is TRBV5-1, the J call TRBJ1-6, with D unclear. Material: blood. This clonotype was obtained from a man aged 18 to 35 in good health. The CDR3 DNA is TGCGCCAGCAGCTTGGTTGTTACTCTACACCATAATTCACCCCTCCACTTT. It encodes CASSLVVTLHHNSPLHF.